This T cell receptor (beta chain) was obtained from a study of cytomegalovirus exposure and HLA in healthy donors (dated by TCRdb to about 2017). The study in broad terms: According to an earlier analysis of a few hundred of the donors, 200 million or so T cells yielded approximately 120 million unique TCR beta sequences and approximately 300 Gb of sequence data. Five DR-DQ haplotypes were handled as single units for association and clustering because linkage in the cohort was strong. A later genetic analysis used genome-wide SNP genotypes for about 60% of the roughly 700 donors, treating that subset as a discovery cohort. Roughly 300 gigabases of sequencing data and around 85 million unique TCR sequences made up an early release that covered nearly 650 HLA-typed donors. All discovery cohort repertoires had been generated using a single sequencing platform. An earlier analysis of about 620 of the donors applied high-throughput TCR beta sequencing to assess whether each TCR beta V gene segment acted as functional or pseudogenic. The number of typed donors differed by locus: about 629-640 for A, B, C, DRB1 and DQB1; 522 for DQA1; 606 for DPA1; and roughly 490 for DPB1. A later analysis re-examined previously published TCR beta repertoires from more than 550 donors and added high-resolution HLA genotyping to investigate patterns of TCR occurrence. Among the approximately 430 genotyped donors, around 81% belonged to the genetic ancestry cluster associated with self-reported Caucasian donors. Alongside the repertoire data, information on donor age, sex, ethnicity and CMV serostatus was compiled. Besides the first cohort of approximately 710 subjects, a separate validation cohort made up of around 120 different subjects was used. To predict cytomegalovirus infection status, the study brought together high-throughput TCR immunosequencing, statistical association of individual TCRs with disease status, and machine learning. The study aimed to test whether signatures of past pathogen exposure could be identified by cataloging public T cell receptors. Rather than using new phenotypic data, the later analysis identified candidate immune exposures from TCR beta sequences and from how often those sequences occurred across donors. HLA typing covered class I and class II loci at four-digit resolution. Across under 500 genotyped donors of the cohort, an average of roughly 200,000 unique TCR beta nucleotide sequences per donor were sequenced, and around 19% of those sequences were non-productive. The T cell repertoires of under 700 subjects were profiled by immunosequencing and related to cytomegalovirus serostatus.

The library was made by the immunoSEQ multiplex PCR assay. A mixture of 60 forward primers for TCR Vbeta segments and 13 reverse primers for TCR Jbeta segments was used in the multiplex PCR. A multiplex PCR assay on genomic DNA amplified the CDR3 region of rearranged TCR beta genes. The amplified TCR beta libraries were sequenced on the Illumina HiSeq System as 87-base-pair reads. As for how the authors treated the data: In a later analysis, tens of millions of unique TCR beta chains were counted across the 690 or so repertoires, and around 10 million of these chains were shared by at least two donors. To remove PCR and sequencing errors, raw reads were error-corrected and collapsed into unique sequences using a nearest-neighbor algorithm that merged closely related sequences. V, D and J gene segments were assigned by aligning CDR3 sequences to IMGT reference sequences. For a sequence to be retained, at least a six-nucleotide match to both a V gene segment and a J gene segment was required. Rearrangements were called productive when the CDR3 lacked stop codons and stayed in frame with V and J; all others were non-productive. CDR3 was defined by IMGT convention, running from the second conserved V-encoded cysteine to the conserved J-encoded phenylalanine. Sequences without an unambiguous match to a single V gene segment were excluded from the earlier analysis of a few hundred of the donors. An earlier analysis of 587 of the donors classified V segments as functional when productive rearrangements were above 56.7% and as segregating when the standard deviation between donors was above 5%. A statistical classification framework was built to diagnose cytomegalovirus status from the catalog of TCR beta chain sequences. V and J gene assignment, in a later analysis, came from comparing TCR nucleotide sequences with IMGT/GENE-DB human TR gene sequences. The TCRdist pipeline was used in a later analysis to assign CDR3 sequences and most-parsimonious VDJ recombination scenarios. In a later analysis, each TCR beta chain was defined by its CDR3 amino acid sequence together with its V-gene family, and reads without a unique V-gene family were excluded. A later analysis removed 550 to 650 highly shared, low-generation-probability nucleotide sequences to deal with suspected cross-contamination and a sequencing artifact. A later analysis calculated a clonal expansion index for each public chain from normalized within-repertoire ranks of inferred template counts. In a later analysis, generation probabilities were computed with a VDJ recombination model fitted to out-of-frame rearrangements, and the resulting probabilities were checked against IGoR. In a later analysis, TCR-TCR, TCR-HLA and TCR-CMV co-occurrence was scored with hypergeometric tests, and a repertoire-size bias correction was applied to TCR pairs. A later analysis estimated false discovery rates by permuting HLA or CMV assignments 20 times. In a later analysis, co-occurring TCRs were grouped with DBSCAN, and TCRdist sequence similarity was added when clustering was performed within HLA-allele-positive subsets. Co-occurrence clustering excluded repertoires with fewer than 30,000 or more than 120,000 public chains, plus five with anomalous nucleotide sharing. TCRdb carries this immuneACCESS record with in-frame sequences only. Its versions omit some clonotypes, under half of them owing to an unresolved V gene in the studies checked, with the rest unexplained. V, J and clone size reflect that table, while D and trimming were determined from the DNA. The table for this sample lists about 94,000 clones; about three fifths of them were counted only once. The ten top clones hold 3.9% of the sample.

Notes on this clone: This clone's antigen is unknown. No much larger clone exists at a distance of one base, and base qualities are not known.

Summary of the overall study and its limitations: A cluster of highly shared sequence variants was judged likely to be a technical artifact of the sequencing pipeline. Some IMGT-functional V segments, including TRBV6-2 and TRBV6-3, could not be told apart with the 87-base-pair reads, so those segments were excluded. A later genetic analysis associated a missense DCLRE1C variant with V-gene and J-gene trimming of TCR beta chains, and an independent cohort replicated the association. Broadly in line with IMGT annotations, most TCR beta V segments showed up in productive rearrangements about 87% or about 30% of the time in an earlier analysis of a few hundred of the donors. Linkage disequilibrium might explain the correlated functional status among segregating V segments, but an unknown experimental factor could not be ruled out. A further reported finding was that TCR beta sequences accurately predicted the HLA-A and HLA-B alleles for most subjects in the first cohort. Strong co-occurrence of HLA alleles, especially DR and DQ, made assigning TCR associations to individual alleles difficult. Most CMV-associated TCR beta chains appeared to be HLA-restricted in a later analysis, and the HLA associations seemed to be driven largely by CMV exposure. The study listed 164 TCR beta chains as associated with cytomegalovirus. CMV serostatus was the only immune exposure information available for the cohort. Compared with the approximately 670-donor mean, donors in an Asian-associated ancestry cluster had fewer N-insertions in productive TCRs, according to a later genetic analysis. Specific HLA alleles were associated with over 15,000 TCR beta sequences at a false discovery rate of 0.05 in a later analysis. A later analysis reported that several top co-occurrence clusters appeared linked to parvovirus B19, influenza, CMV and Epstein-Barr virus. Most TCR sequences were seen in very few donors, while some public TCRs were found in many individuals. The classifier was reported to diagnose cytomegalovirus status with high specificity and sensitivity in both the original cohort and the validation cohort. It was suggested by the authors that the approach could potentially be generalized to other disease states and immunological phenotypes. In a later analysis, HLA-associated TCR beta chains showed more clonal expansion and lower generation probabilities than non-associated chains that were equally common. Because HLA typing was unavailable for some donors at each locus, only the typed subset was used in association tests. Only TCR beta chains were sequenced in this cohort, and the absence of alpha or paired-chain data limited detectable features. Because counts were too low, about 17 rarely observed V segments, including chromosome 9 orphons, were excluded from the earlier analysis of some 540 of the donors. A later analysis found that TCR association rates varied across HLA loci, with DRB1 alleles showing the most associated TCRs and HLA-C alleles the fewest. A few of the identified cytomegalovirus-associated TCR beta chains were confirmed in vitro to be specific for cytomegalovirus antigens. The presence/absence analyses assumed that sequencing depth was roughly uniform across donors, and that assumption may not be true.

Including cysteine and phenylalanine, the CDR3 has 15 amino acids. Only the CDR3 region is kept as DNA, spanning 45 bases read in frame from base 1. V loses 5 bases at its end and J loses 4 bases; junction bases beyond the gene matches: 8. For CDR1 and CDR2, the germline V gene lists SGHTA and FQGNSA. The cohort comprised fewer than 750 healthy bone marrow donors. At the time of sampling, all cohort members were nominally healthy, though unrecorded immune exposures were likely present. The donor tested CMV seronegative, placing the donor among the 350 to 400 seronegative members of the cohort. Every donor gave a peripheral blood sample, and the peripheral blood mononuclear cells from that sample were used for TCR beta sequencing. Genomic DNA extraction from the blood cell samples was performed with the Qiagen DNeasy Blood Extraction Kit.

The sample consisted of PBMCs. This chain joins TRBV7-2 to TRBJ1-5, and TRBD1 aligns with 7 junction nucleotides. This clonotype was obtained from a man between 25 and 39 years old in good health and CMV-seronegative. The DNA sequence is given as TGTGCCAGCAGCAGGGGGACAGCATTTAATCAGCCCCAGCATTTT. Its protein product is CASSRGTAFNQPQHF.